The 30 T cell receptor beta chains reported below all come from one sample, sequenced in a study of beta chain features in type 1 diabetes. The study reverse transcribed the entire isolated RNA, so it sequenced expressed TCRB transcripts. TCRdb's copy holds only in-frame clones and misses some; the assay was immunoSEQ multiplex PCR. This table holds about 620,000 clones, roughly a sixth found once. The sample comprised naive CD4+ T cells from blood. The receptor set was obtained from a man aged 18 to 29 in good health.

The sample holds a few counts of this clone. The genes are TRBV30 and TRBJ1-6, with a weak D call TRBD1 (5 bases). The CDR3 runs 15 residues. The germline V gene has CDR1 GTSNPN and CDR2 SVGIG (reference sequence). V lost 7 bases and J lost 0, with 13 bases in between. CDR3 protein: CASDKGSSYNSPLHF. The CDR3 nucleotides read TGTGCCTCAGATAAGGGGAGCTCCTATAATTCACCCCTCCACTTT. The entire variable domain, with the rest obtained from reference TRBV30 and TRBJ1-6, is as follows: SQTIHQWPATLVQPVGSPLSLECTVEGTSNPNLYWYRQAAGRGLQLLFYSVGIGQISSEVPQNLSASRPQDRQFILSSKKLLLSDSGFYLCASDKGSSYNSPLHFGNGTRLTVT.

The chain has TRBV4-1 and TRBJ1-5; D might be TRBD1 (5 bases). The CDR3 runs to 17 residues. The germline gives CDR1 MGHRA, CDR2 YSYEKL. V was shortened by 0 bases and J by 2 bases, with 14 bases between the two germline ends. This chain's CDR3 is CASSQEGQGGGNQPQHF. In nucleotides, the CDR3 is TGCGCCAGCAGCCAAGAGGGGCAGGGCGGTGGCAATCAGCCCCAGCATTTT.

The V gene is TRBV11-1, the J gene TRBJ1-2; D is uncertain. The CDR3 is 14 residues long. The germline gives CDR1 SGHAT, CDR2 FQDESV (reference sequence). V was shortened by 4 bases and J by 4 bases, with 13 bases between the two germline ends. Written as DNA, the CDR3 is TGTGCCAGCAGCTCCCCCCCGGACCCCTATGGCTACACCTTC. Protein sequence: CASSSPPDPYGYTF.

The J gene is TRBJ2-3, the V gene TRBV5-4, with D possibly matching TRBD1 (5 bases). The CDR3 runs 13 residues. V lost 6 bases, J lost 2 bases, and 10 bases lay in between. Germline-derived CDR1 and CDR2 are SGHNT and YYREEE (reference sequence). The CDR3 nucleotides are TGTGCCAGCAATACAGGTGCCACAGATACGCAGTATTTT. Translated, it gives CASNTGATDTQYF.

This CDR3 reads CASTTDMEFLDEQFF. The CDR3 region has the DNA TGTGCCAGTACCACTGACATGGAGTTTTTAGATGAGCAGTTCTTC. This sequence joins TRBV19 and TRBJ2-1; no definite D call. V dropped 7 bases and J dropped 8 bases, with 21 bases sitting between them. The CDR3 length is 15 residues. Germline V gene sequence: CDR1 LNHDA, CDR2 SQIVND (reference sequence).

The J gene is TRBJ2-3, the V gene TRBV9, with TRBD2 matching over 10 bases. CDR1 SGDLS and CDR2 YYNGEE come from the germline V gene. Germline trimming cut 0 bases from V and 2 bases from J; bases unmatched to any gene: 6. This CDR3 is 17 amino acids long. This CDR3 is CASSVEGLATFTDTQYF. The DNA of the CDR3 is TGTGCCAGCAGCGTAGAGGGACTAGCGACCTTCACAGATACGCAGTATTTT.

This clone came up a few times. The genes are TRBV28 and TRBJ2-5; TRBD1 is a possible D gene (6 bases). From germline, CDR1 is MDHEN and CDR2 SYDVKM. This CDR3 region has 13 residues. Trimming took 5 bases from V and 5 from J, leaving 12 bases between them. CDR3 amino acids: CASSRTEGETQYF. The CDR3 coding sequence is TGTGCCAGCAGTCGGACAGAGGGGGAGACCCAGTACTTC. Together with reference TRBV28 and TRBJ2-5, the CDR3 gives the full variable domain: DVKVTQSSRYLVKRTGEKVFLECVQDMDHENMFWYRQDPGLGLRLIYFSYDVKMKEKGDIPEGYSVSREKKERFSLILESASTNQTSMYLCASSRTEGETQYFGPGTRLLVL.

V is TRBV7-9 and J is TRBJ1-2; D gene ambiguous. CDR3 size: 15 residues. Germline CDR1 is SEHNR and CDR2 is FQNEAQ (reference sequence). V was trimmed by 0 bases and J by 4 bases, leaving 12 bases between them. CDR3 residues: CASSLALVTSYGYTF. The CDR3 region has the DNA TGTGCCAGCAGCTTAGCGCTGGTCACATCCTATGGCTACACCTTC.

This clone occurred a few times. V is TRBV21-1 and J is TRBJ2-7. TRBV21-1 is noted as a pseudogene. CDR3 length: 12 amino acids. The CDR3 coding sequence is TGTGCCAGCAGCAAAAGGTGGGACGAGCAGTACTTC. It is translated as CASSKRWDEQYF.

This chain connects TRBV28 to TRBJ1-3; D not resolved. The germline V and J ends were trimmed by 5 bases and 0 bases, with 8 bases remaining between them. Looked up from germline, CDR1 is MDHEN and CDR2 is SYDVKM. There are 14 residues in the CDR3. The CDR3 region is CASSPLHSGNTIYF. The CDR3 nucleotides are TGTGCCAGCAGTCCTTTACACTCTGGAAACACCATATATTTT. The full variable domain, with the rest looked up from reference TRBV28 and TRBJ1-3, is DVKVTQSSRYLVKRTGEKVFLECVQDMDHENMFWYRQDPGLGLRLIYFSYDVKMKEKGDIPEGYSVSREKKERFSLILESASTNQTSMYLCASSPLHSGNTIYFGEGSWLTVV.

This clone was recorded a few times. This chain links TRBV6-6 with TRBJ2-4; D gene unclear. Germline CDR1 reads MNHNY; CDR2 reads SVGAGI (reference sequence). This CDR3 is built from 15 residues. V lost 8 bases and J 0 bases, leaving 14 bases between the germline ends. CDR3 coding DNA: TGTGCCAGCGGTGACACGAAACTAGCCAAAAACATTCAGTACTTC. The encoded protein is CASGDTKLAKNIQYF.

The chain has TRBV5-8 and TRBJ1-5; 7 bases match TRBD1. Germline V gene lookup returns CDR1 SGHTS and CDR2 YDEGEE. The CDR3 loop spans 15 amino acids. The V segment lost 2 bases and the J segment 4 bases; nucleotides outside the gene matches: 6. The CDR3 loop reads CASSFRQGGNQPQHF. The CDR3 nucleotides read TGTGCCAGCAGCTTTAGACAGGGCGGTAATCAGCCCCAGCATTTT.

Only a few counts were recorded for this clone. The V gene is TRBV7-9, the J gene TRBJ1-1, with a tentative D call TRBD1 (6 bases). The germline V gene has CDR1 SEHNR and CDR2 FQNEAQ (reference sequence). The V and J ends lost 4 bases and 6 bases respectively, with 15 bases between them. CDR3 length equals 14 residues. In nucleotides, the CDR3 is TGTGCCAGCAGCTATACAGGGATAAGCGCTGAAGCTTTCTTT. Its protein is CASSYTGISAEAFF.

The chain couples TRBV14 to TRBJ2-3; no clear D gene. Trimming removed 0 bases from V and 3 bases from J, with 16 bases in between. There are 17 residues in the CDR3. Per the germline V gene, CDR1 is SGHDN and CDR2 is FVKESK. The CDR3: CASSQEVFRVGTDTQYF. CDR3 sequence (DNA): TGTGCCAGCAGCCAAGAGGTGTTCCGGGTTGGGACAGATACGCAGTATTTT.

This clone appeared a few times. The chain links TRBV11-2 to TRBJ2-3, with TRBD2 as a possible D gene (5 bases). The ends were cut back, 1 base at V and 2 bases at J, with 10 bases in the middle. This CDR3 comprises 15 residues. Germline CDR1 is SGHAT and CDR2 is FQNNGV. DNA for the CDR3: TGTGCCAGCAGCTTAGGCGTAGCGTACACAGATACGCAGTATTTT. Its translation: CASSLGVAYTDTQYF.

The chain has TRBV5-6 and TRBJ1-6; the D gene is possibly TRBD1 (6 bases). The CDR3 consists of 17 residues. Deletions cut 1 base from V and 10 bases from J, with 21 bases between. Looked up from germline, CDR1 is SGHDT and CDR2 is YYEEEE. The CDR3: CASSLPISGHRKSPLHF. In nucleotides, the CDR3 is TGTGCCAGCAGCTTGCCGATTTCGGGACATAGAAAATCACCCCTCCACTTT. Full variable domain (outside the CDR3, taken from reference TRBV5-6 and TRBJ1-6): DAGVTQSPTHLIKTRGQQVTLRCSPKSGHDTVSWYQQALGQGPQFIFQYYEEEERQRGNFPDRFSGHQFPNYSSELNVNALLLGDSALYLCASSLPISGHRKSPLHFGNGTRLTVT.

The chain recombines TRBV9 with TRBJ1-4; TRBD1 matches 12 bases. Unmatched junction bases numbered 9, after V lost 3 bases and J lost 3 bases. CDR1 SGDLS and CDR2 YYNGEE come from the germline V gene. This CDR3 comprises 18 residues. The CDR3 coding sequence is TGTGCCAGCAGCGCTACCCCGGGACAGGGGGCGTCTAATGAAAAACTGTTTTTT. Protein sequence: CASSATPGQGASNEKLFF.

This clone was found a few times. CDR3: CASSWGQGGDEQFF. The CDR3 nucleotides are TGCGCCAGCAGTTGGGGGCAGGGCGGTGATGAGCAGTTCTTC. The V gene is TRBV5-1, the J gene TRBJ2-1; perhaps TRBD1 as D (6 bases). Germline CDR1 SGHRS, CDR2 YFSETQ. This CDR3 contains 14 residues. Trimming removed 5 bases from V and 8 bases from J, with 17 bases in between.

The V call is TRBV19, the J call TRBJ2-5; TRBD2 might be the D (6 bases). CDR1 and CDR2 from the germline V gene are LNHDA and SQIVND (reference sequence). The CDR3 totals 15 residues. Trimming took off 5 bases at V and 5 bases at J, with 18 bases between the two ends. The CDR3 DNA reads as TGTGCCAGTAGTGCCTCCGGACTAATCCACGAGACCCAGTACTTC. Protein sequence: CASSASGLIHETQYF.

The rearrangement joins TRBV6-5 to TRBJ1-1, with a weak D call TRBD1 (5 bases). In germline, CDR1 is MNHEY, CDR2 SVGAGI. This CDR3 has 14 residues. V lost 5 bases to trimming and J lost 5 bases, with 15 bases between them. The CDR3 DNA sequence: TGTGCCAGCAGTCCGGCCGGGGGTAGGACTGAAGCTTTCTTT. Translation: CASSPAGGRTEAFF.

The chain uses TRBV28 and TRBJ1-5; tentative D call: TRBD1 (5 bases). Germline V CDR1 and CDR2: MDHEN, SYDVKM. CDR3 length equals 14 residues. With 3 bases removed from V and 6 bases from J, the gap between germline ends came to 12 bases. CDR3 DNA: TGTGCCAGCAGTTTGCAGCAGGGTGGTCAGCCCCAGCATTTT. The encoded protein is CASSLQQGGQPQHF.

This clone was seen only a few times. The same CDR3 can be traced to other DNA sequences in this sample. The rearrangement joins TRBV4-3 to TRBJ1-5; D uncertain. Germline loops: CDR1 LGHNA, CDR2 YSLEER. This CDR3 has 13 amino acids. V dropped 3 bases and J dropped 4 bases, with 7 bases sitting between them. The CDR3 coding sequence is TGCGCCAGCAGCCAGAATCGTAATCAGCCCCAGCATTTT. This translates into CASSQNRNQPQHF.

The rearrangement uses TRBV5-1 and TRBJ2-1; tentative D call: TRBD1 (6 bases). CDR1 and CDR2 from the germline V gene are SGHRS and YFSETQ. Trimming removed 0 bases at V and 4 bases at J, with 17 bases between. The CDR3 contains 17 residues. Here the CDR3 reads CASSLGQALIGYNEQFF. The CDR3, as DNA: TGCGCCAGCAGCTTGGGACAGGCGTTGATCGGGTACAATGAGCAGTTCTTC.

The chain employs TRBV7-8 and TRBJ1-1; 7 bases fit TRBD1. CDR3 length: 15 residues. The V gene's germline CDR1 is SGHVS and CDR2 FQNEAQ. Losses at the gene ends were 0 bases for V and 6 bases for J; bases not matched to a gene: 7. CDR3 sequence: CASSLALTGDSEAFF. In nucleotides, the CDR3 is TGTGCCAGCAGCTTAGCGCTAACAGGGGATTCTGAAGCTTTCTTT. Based on the CDR3 plus reference TRBV7-8 and TRBJ1-1, the full variable domain is GAGVSQSPRYKVAKRGQDVALRCDPISGHVSLFWYQQALGQGPEFLTYFQNEAQLDKSGLPSDRFFAERPEGSVSTLKIQRTQQEDSAVYLCASSLALTGDSEAFFGQGTRLTVV.

The chain has TRBV28 and TRBJ2-1; 7 bases agree with TRBD2. This CDR3 is 16 amino acids long. J was trimmed by 2 bases and V by 5 bases; bases with no gene match: 9. Germline loops: CDR1 MDHEN, CDR2 SYDVKM. CDR3 loop: CASSLPGTNTYNEQFF. In nucleotides, the CDR3 is TGTGCCAGCAGTCTCCCCGGGACTAATACCTACAATGAGCAGTTCTTC.

As to this clone: The same CDR3 also results from other DNA sequences found in this sample. This rearrangement joins TRBV7-2 to TRBJ2-1, with no clear D. The germline CDR1 and CDR2 sequences are SGHTA and FQGNSA. Trimming shortened V by 0 bases and J by 7 bases, and 1 base separated the two germline ends. The CDR3 length is 11 residues. The CDR3 nucleotides read TGTGCCAGCAGCTTAGCGAATGAGCAGTTCTTC. It encodes CASSLANEQFF. Full variable domain (remainder filled in from reference TRBV7-2 and TRBJ2-1): GAGVSQSPSNKVTEKGKDVELRCDPISGHTALYWYRQSLGQGLEFLIYFQGNSAPDKSGLPSDRFSAERTGGSVSTLTIQRTQQEDSAVYLCASSLANEQFFGPGTRLTVL.

This clone came up once. The chain links TRBV18 to TRBJ1-2, with 7 bases aligning to TRBD1. Germline loops: CDR1 KGHSH, CDR2 LQKENI. J lost 5 bases, V lost 3 bases, and 15 bases had no gene match. The CDR3 has 17 amino acids. Here the CDR3 reads CASSPRADRPLPYGYTF. DNA for the CDR3: TGTGCCAGCTCACCGCGCGCGGACAGGCCCCTTCCTTATGGCTACACCTTC.

This sequence joins TRBV9 and TRBJ2-2; 9 nucleotides line up with TRBD1. Germline trimming cut 0 bases from V and 2 bases from J; bases unmatched to any gene: 14. Germline CDR1 SGDLS, CDR2 YYNGEE. The CDR3 extends over 20 amino acids. This chain's CDR3 is CASSVEWTGVQKVNTGELFF. CDR3 coding DNA: TGTGCCAGCAGCGTAGAGTGGACAGGGGTTCAAAAAGTAAACACCGGGGAGCTGTTTTTT.

Comments on this clone: Different DNA sequences within this sample yield the same CDR3. V and J are TRBV9 and TRBJ2-5, with D possibly matching TRBD1 (5 bases). Germline CDR1 and CDR2: SGDLS and YYNGEE. This CDR3 region has 13 residues. V lost 4 bases and J 2 bases, leaving 9 bases between the germline ends. DNA of the CDR3: TGTGCCAGCAGCCCCCGACAGCAAGAGACCCAGTACTTC. Encoded protein: CASSPRQQETQYF. Filled out from reference TRBV9 and TRBJ2-5, the complete variable domain reads DSGVTQTPKHLITATGQRVTLRCSPRSGDLSVYWYQQSLDQGLQFLIQYYNGEERAKGNILERFSAQQFPDLHSELNLSSLELGDSALYFCASSPRQQETQYFGPGTRLLVL.

The chain joins TRBV27 to TRBJ1-3; 8 bases are shared with TRBD1. The CDR3 is made up of 15 amino acids. V shed 2 bases, J shed 6 bases, and the junction held 6 bases outside the gene matches. CDR1 MNHEY and CDR2 SMNVEV come from the germline V gene (reference sequence). CDR3 sequence: CASSLRTGKSNTIYF. In DNA form, the CDR3 reads TGTGCCAGCAGTTTACGGACAGGGAAGTCAAACACCATATATTTT.